This section outlines one TCR beta chain sequence together with its context. The target antigen is unknown. A J-beta primer mix and a sample-barcoded 5' primer were used in a second PCR of about 6 to 12 cycles. TCRdb redid the calling of the 5' RACE reads with MiXCR, one entry per CDR3 protein. The sample has 800,000 to 950,000 distinct CDR3 sequences, about 48% seen once. The sample comes from a study of blood T cells in healthy people across ages. For the study at large: With template switching, about one barcoded beta molecule was captured per two T cells.

V shed 5 bases and J shed 4 bases, with 17 bases lying between them. Germline lookup yields CDR1 LGHDT and CDR2 YNNKEL (reference sequence). The CDR3 consists of 15 residues. Regarding the study as a whole: More naive CD4+ cells and higher diversity were found in long-lived than in aged donors. The recorded TCR beta diversity per million T cells decreased in a roughly linear manner with age.

The origin of this receptor is a man aged 25-45 years in good health. The chain recombines TRBV3-1 with TRBJ1-2; D gene unclear. Sequenced input: blood. This chain's CDR3 is CASSGPGPRSYGYTF. The CDR3 DNA sequence: TGTGCCAGCAGCGGACCAGGCCCGCGTTCCTATGGCTACACCTTC.